This is a list of T cell receptor beta chains from one sample in a study of control samples from healthy donors and cancer patients. The repertoire was sequenced with immunoSEQ multiplex PCR; TCRdb's copy has only in-frame clones and lacks some. The sample includes 100,000 to 150,000 clones, about nine tenths of them seen just once. The sample taken for sequencing was blood. These receptors all stem from a woman in her fifties or sixties in good health. The CDR3 runs from the conserved cysteine through the conserved F or W.

j_call	v_call	cdr3_aa
TRBJ2-7	TRBV5-1	CASSSDSTYEQYF
TRBJ2-7	TRBV6-2/TRBV6-3	CASGSRQAYEQYF
TRBJ2-2	TRBV6-6	CASSRPDGPGIGYGELFF
TRBJ2-5	TRBV4-1	CASSRLVGETQYF
TRBJ1-2	TRBV6-6	CASSSDGLSFYGYTF
TRBJ2-7	TRBV6-2/TRBV6-3	CASSYSGRRLTYEQYF
TRBJ2-7	TRBV5-8	CASSLGRTGPYEQYF
TRBJ2-2	TRBV4-1	CASSQGGFITGELFF
TRBJ1-6	TRBV11-1	CASSSRQGAGNSPLHF
TRBJ1-1	TRBV27	CASSPTGWANTEAFF
TRBJ1-2	TRBV6-5	CASSPFPTGNYGYTF
TRBJ2-7	TRBV6-1	CASSEWGLAGEHYEQYF
TRBJ1-2	TRBV11-2	CASSFRGGYTF
TRBJ2-2	TRBV11-3	CASSSRGLNTGELFF
TRBJ1-1	TRBV3-1/TRBV3-2	CASSLGTGNTEAFF
TRBJ1-4	TRBV30	CAWIPRDSEKLFF
TRBJ1-1	TRBV6-5	CAGTGGAAMNTEAFF